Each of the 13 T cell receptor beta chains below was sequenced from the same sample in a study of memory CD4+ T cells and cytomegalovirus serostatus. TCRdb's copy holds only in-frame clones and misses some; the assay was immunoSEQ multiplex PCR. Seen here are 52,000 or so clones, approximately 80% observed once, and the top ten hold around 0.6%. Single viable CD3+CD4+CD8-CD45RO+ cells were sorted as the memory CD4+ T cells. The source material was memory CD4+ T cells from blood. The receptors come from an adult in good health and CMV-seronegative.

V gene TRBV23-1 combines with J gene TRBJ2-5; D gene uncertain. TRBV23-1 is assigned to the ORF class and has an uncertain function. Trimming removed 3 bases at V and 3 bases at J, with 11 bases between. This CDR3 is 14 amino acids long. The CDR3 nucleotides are TGCGCCAGCAGTCACCCGATACAAGAAGAGACCCAGTACTTC. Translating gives CASSHPIQEETQYF.

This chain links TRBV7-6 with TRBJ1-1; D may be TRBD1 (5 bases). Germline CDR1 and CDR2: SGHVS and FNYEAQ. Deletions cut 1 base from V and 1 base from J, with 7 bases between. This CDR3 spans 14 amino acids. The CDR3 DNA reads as TGTGCCAGCAGCTTAGGCCAGGGGAACACTGAAGCTTTCTTT. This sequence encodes CASSLGQGNTEAFF.

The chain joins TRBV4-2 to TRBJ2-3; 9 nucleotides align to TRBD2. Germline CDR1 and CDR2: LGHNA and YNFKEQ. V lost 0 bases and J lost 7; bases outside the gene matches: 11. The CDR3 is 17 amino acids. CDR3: CASSQDKQAGGVNTQYF. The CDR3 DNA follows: TGTGCCAGCAGCCAAGATAAACAAGCGGGGGGCGTAAATACGCAGTATTTT.

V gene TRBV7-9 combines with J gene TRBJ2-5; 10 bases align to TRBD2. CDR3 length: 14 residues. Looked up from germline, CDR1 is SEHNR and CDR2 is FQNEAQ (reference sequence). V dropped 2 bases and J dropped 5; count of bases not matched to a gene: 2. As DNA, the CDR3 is TGTGCCAGCAGCTTAATTAGCGGGGGGGAGACCCAGTACTTC. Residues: CASSLISGGETQYF.

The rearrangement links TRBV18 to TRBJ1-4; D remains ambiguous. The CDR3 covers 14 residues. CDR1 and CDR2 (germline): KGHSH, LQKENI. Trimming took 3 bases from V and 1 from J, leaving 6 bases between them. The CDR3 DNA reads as TGTGCCAGCTCACCGGCACAAACTAATGAAAAACTGTTTTTT. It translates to CASSPAQTNEKLFF.

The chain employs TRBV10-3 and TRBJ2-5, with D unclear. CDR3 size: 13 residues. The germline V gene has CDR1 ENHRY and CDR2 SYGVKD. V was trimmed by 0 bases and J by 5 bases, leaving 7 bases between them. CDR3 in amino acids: CAISESADETQYF. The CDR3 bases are TGTGCCATCAGTGAGTCGGCGGACGAGACCCAGTACTTC.

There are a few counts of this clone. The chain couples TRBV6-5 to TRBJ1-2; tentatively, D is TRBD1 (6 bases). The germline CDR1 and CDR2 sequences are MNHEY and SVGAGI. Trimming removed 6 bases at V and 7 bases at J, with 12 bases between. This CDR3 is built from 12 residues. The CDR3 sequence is CASSQGRGGYTF. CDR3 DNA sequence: TGTGCCAGCAGCCAGGGGAGGGGTGGCTACACCTTC.

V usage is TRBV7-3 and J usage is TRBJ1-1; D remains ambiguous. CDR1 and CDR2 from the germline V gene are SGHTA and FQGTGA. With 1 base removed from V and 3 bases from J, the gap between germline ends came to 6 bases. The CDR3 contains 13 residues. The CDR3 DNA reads TGTGCCAGCAGCTTAAGTGGGGACACTGAAGCTTTCTTT. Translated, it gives CASSLSGDTEAFF.

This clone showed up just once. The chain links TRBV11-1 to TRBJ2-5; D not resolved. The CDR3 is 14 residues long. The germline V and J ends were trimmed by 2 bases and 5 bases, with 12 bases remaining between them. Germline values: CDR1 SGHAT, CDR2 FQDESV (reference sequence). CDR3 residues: CASSLRPGLETQYF. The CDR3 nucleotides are TGTGCCAGCAGCTTAAGACCGGGTTTGGAGACCCAGTACTTC.

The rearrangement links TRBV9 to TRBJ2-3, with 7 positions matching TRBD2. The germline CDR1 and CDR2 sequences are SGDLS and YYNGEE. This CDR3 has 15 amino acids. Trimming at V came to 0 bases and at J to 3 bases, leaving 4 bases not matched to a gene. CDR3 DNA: TGTGCCAGCAGCGTAGCTAGCGGAGGAACAGATACGCAGTATTTT. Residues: CASSVASGGTDTQYF.

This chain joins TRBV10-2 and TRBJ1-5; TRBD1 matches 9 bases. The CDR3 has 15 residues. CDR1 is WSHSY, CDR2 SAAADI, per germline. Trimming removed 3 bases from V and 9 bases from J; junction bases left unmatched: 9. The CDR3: CASSESGTGSGPQHF. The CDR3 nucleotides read TGCGCCAGCAGTGAATCGGGGACAGGGTCAGGGCCCCAGCATTTT.

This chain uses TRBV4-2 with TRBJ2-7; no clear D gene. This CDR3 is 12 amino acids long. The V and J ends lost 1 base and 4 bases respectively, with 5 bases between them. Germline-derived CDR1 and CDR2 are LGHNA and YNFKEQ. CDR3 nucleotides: TGTGCCAGCAGCCAAGCTGGATACGAGCAGTACTTC. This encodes CASSQAGYEQYF.

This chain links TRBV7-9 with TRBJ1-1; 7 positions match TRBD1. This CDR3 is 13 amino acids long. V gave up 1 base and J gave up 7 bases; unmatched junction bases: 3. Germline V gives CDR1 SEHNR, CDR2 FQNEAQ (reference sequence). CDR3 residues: CASSLEGDSEAFF. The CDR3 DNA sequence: TGTGCCAGCAGCTTAGAGGGGGACAGTGAAGCTTTCTTT.